These T cell receptor beta chains were read from a single sample in a study of OX40 agonist ivuxolimab in advanced cancers. TCRdb keeps only in-frame clones here, not all; method: immunoSEQ multiplex PCR. The repertoire holds about 78,000 clones, with 80% to 90% as singletons. Sequencing used CD4+ or CD8+ T cells sorted from blood, obtained in a trial of the OX40 agonist ivuxolimab. The source of these receptors is an adult with an advanced solid tumor such as melanoma, head and neck, liver or kidney cancer. CDR3s include the opening cysteine and the closing phenylalanine or tryptophan.

v_call	j_call	cdr3_aa
TRBV7-9	TRBJ2-7	CASSALLAGYEQYF
TRBV6-5	TRBJ2-7	CASRGRDRPYEQYF
TRBV18	TRBJ2-5	CASSPRLARQETQYF
TRBV7-7	TRBJ2-7	CASSLGQGHYEQYF
TRBV20-1	TRBJ2-5	CSVSSRETQYF
TRBV5-4	TRBJ2-7	CASSEQGASYEQYF
TRBV10-2	TRBJ2-7	CASSPGISYEQYF
TRBV19	TRBJ1-5	CASSATRAEGGQPQHF
TRBV6-5	TRBJ2-7	CASSYSSGRGLYEQYF
TRBV28	TRBJ2-7	CASRSPLGVKQYF
TRBV18	TRBJ2-3	CASSLPGRTDTQYF
TRBV20-1	TRBJ2-1	CSASTSHEQFF
TRBV14	TRBJ2-3	CASSLGTGYTDTQYF
TRBV19	TRBJ1-1	CATRDRNTEAFF
TRBV25-1	TRBJ2-1	CASSESGHISYNEQFF
TRBV19	TRBJ1-1	CASSISQMNTEAFF